Shown below are 27 T cell receptor beta chains from a single sample sequenced in a study of T cells after yellow fever vaccination (dated by TCRdb to the late 2010s). According to the study, the label for this sample's treatment or condition signals: live attenuated yellow fever vaccine strain. The library was built by means of 5' RACE. The sequencing machine was an Illumina NovaSeq 6000. TCRdb reprocessing: public reads trimmed at Q25 with fastp, clones called with MiXCR, in-frame beta chains kept. Rows with a matching CDR3 protein are joined into one entry that keeps the most common DNA and genes. The table for this sample lists 300,000 to 350,000 distinct CDR3 sequences; 9.5% to 12% of them were counted only once. The ten biggest clones cover 3.3% of the sample. Sequencing used CD4+ T cells sorted from PBMCs, obtained 45 days after the yellow fever booster vaccination. These receptors originate from a man aged 18-30 years who received the YFV17D yellow fever vaccine.

V usage is TRBV18 and J usage is TRBJ2-5; the match to TRBD2 covers 8 bases. CDR3 size: 15 residues. The V gene end was trimmed by 2 bases and the J gene end by 3 bases; junction bases not matched to a gene: 5. Germline loops: CDR1 KGHSH, CDR2 LQKENI. CDR3 residues: CASSPFSAGEETQYF. The CDR3 DNA reads as TGTGCCAGCTCACCATTCTCAGCGGGGGAAGAGACCCAGTACTTC.

This clonotype has at least ten counts. V usage is TRBV5-1 and J usage is TRBJ2-2, with TRBD2 identical over 7 bases. Germline assignment: CDR1 SGHRS and CDR2 YFSETQ. V lost 4 bases and J lost 7; bases outside the gene matches: 7. The length of the CDR3 is 14 residues. The CDR3 coding sequence is TGCGCCAGCAGCGCCGGGCAGCGGGGCGGGGAGCTGTTTTTT. Encoded protein: CASSAGQRGGELFF. Variable domain in full (rest from reference TRBV5-1 and TRBJ2-2): KAGVTQTPRYLIKTRGQQVTLSCSPISGHRSVSWYQQTPGQGLQFLFEYFSETQRNKGNFPGRFSGRQFSNSRSEMNVSTLELGDSALYLCASSAGQRGGELFFGEGSRLTVL.

The table lists this clonotype with a few counts. The genes are TRBV27 and TRBJ1-1, with TRBD1 matching 10 bases. This CDR3 is built from 17 residues. V shed 0 bases and J 3 bases; nucleotides not matched to a gene: 7. CDR1 MNHEY and CDR2 SMNVEV come from the germline V gene (reference sequence). CDR3 nucleotide sequence: TGTGCCAGCAGTTTATCGGGGACAGGGGTAAGGTACACTGAAGCTTTCTTT. Translating gives CASSLSGTGVRYTEAFF.

This clonotype was counted at least ten times. V gene TRBV4-1 combines with J gene TRBJ1-5; 12 bases map to TRBD1. This CDR3 comprises 15 residues. The V and J ends lost 4 bases and 6 bases, in that order; junction bases with no gene match: 4. The germline gives CDR1 MGHRA, CDR2 YSYEKL. The CDR3 DNA sequence: TGCGCCAGCAGCCCGGGACAGGGGGCTGGTCAGCCCCAGCATTTT. Translation gives CASSPGQGAGQPQHF.

The genes are TRBV2 and TRBJ1-1; 12 bases match TRBD1. The trim removed 5 bases at V and 6 bases at J, leaving 16 bases unmatched. Germline values: CDR1 SNHLY, CDR2 FYNNEI. There are 18 residues in the CDR3. The CDR3 sequence: CASSTVPGQGARVAEAFF. The CDR3 coding sequence is TGTGCCAGCAGTACTGTCCCGGGACAGGGGGCGAGGGTCGCTGAAGCTTTCTTT.

This clonotype turned up a few times. The genes are TRBV10-3 and TRBJ1-6; TRBD1 matches at 7 bases. V lost 8 bases and J lost 5; bases outside the gene matches: 21. There are 19 residues in the CDR3. Per the germline V gene, CDR1 is ENHRY and CDR2 is SYGVKD. In nucleotides, the CDR3 is TGTGCCATCCGGACGCGTCGGACAGGCAACCAAATTAATAATTCACCCCTCCACTTT. Its protein is CAIRTRRTGNQINNSPLHF.

The chain couples TRBV4-1 to TRBJ2-5, with TRBD2 matching over 13 bases. The J segment lost 2 bases and the V segment lost 0 bases, leaving 3 bases of the junction unmatched. The CDR3 contains 17 residues. Germline V gives CDR1 MGHRA, CDR2 YSYEKL. DNA for the CDR3: TGCGCCAGCAGCCAAGAATGGACTAGCGGGGGTCAAGAGACCCAGTACTTC. The encoded protein is CASSQEWTSGGQETQYF.

The chain has TRBV6-5 and TRBJ2-3; TRBD2 matches 8 bases. Trimming cost V 6 bases and J 6 bases; bases outside gene matches: 14. This CDR3 region has 16 residues. The V gene's germline CDR1 is MNHEY and CDR2 SVGAGI. CDR3 sequence: CASRTTSSGGGDTQYF. The DNA for the CDR3 is TGTGCCAGCAGAACCACTTCGAGCGGGGGCGGGGATACGCAGTATTTT.

Here the CDR3 reads CASSESQGAGGETQYF. For the CDR3, the DNA is TGTGCCAGCAGCGAGTCACAGGGGGCGGGAGGAGAGACCCAGTACTTC. J is TRBJ2-5 and V is TRBV5-4; D is perhaps TRBD1 (9 bases). Germline CDR1 is SGHNT and CDR2 is YYREEE (reference sequence). The CDR3 length is 16 residues. V lost 4 bases to trimming and J lost 4 bases, with 20 bases between them.

The rearrangement uses TRBV20-1 and TRBJ1-6; 7 bases are shared with TRBD1. V shed 6 bases and J 6 bases; nucleotides not matched to a gene: 5. The CDR3 covers 13 residues. Germline V gene lookup returns CDR1 DFQATT and CDR2 SNEGSKA (reference sequence). The CDR3 region is CSAGRQGNSPLHF. The CDR3 DNA is TGCAGTGCCGGTCGACAGGGTAATTCACCCCTCCACTTT.

The rearrangement links TRBV6-6 to TRBJ2-2; 8 bases map to TRBD1. Losses at the gene ends were 9 bases for V and 1 base for J; bases not matched to a gene: 1. Germline lookup yields CDR1 MNHNY and CDR2 SVGAGI (reference sequence). The CDR3 extends over 13 amino acids. CDR3 bases: TGTGCCAGTGGGACAGGGAACACCGGGGAGCTGTTTTTT. Residues: CASGTGNTGELFF.

The chain joins TRBV6-1 to TRBJ2-1; either TRBD1 or TRBD2 may fit D (6 bases each). Germline V gene sequence: CDR1 MNHNS, CDR2 SASEGT. The CDR3 runs to 12 residues. Trimming left V 8 bases short and J 9 bases short, with 14 bases between. The CDR3 bases are TGTGCCAGCGCCTGGGGGGCGGGTGAGCAGTTCTTC. Amino acid sequence: CASAWGAGEQFF.

This clonotype has only a few counts. This chain joins TRBV4-1 and TRBJ2-2; TRBD2 matches at 8 bases. The germline V gene has CDR1 MGHRA and CDR2 YSYEKL. The CDR3 is made up of 17 amino acids. The J segment lost 1 base and the V segment lost 0 bases, leaving 4 bases of the junction unmatched. The CDR3 nucleotides read TGCGCCAGCAGCCAAGATCGTCTAGCGGGGAACACCGGGGAGCTGTTTTTT. This encodes CASSQDRLAGNTGELFF.

The rearrangement links TRBV7-2 to TRBJ2-5, with D possibly matching TRBD1 (6 bases). Germline loops: CDR1 SGHTA, CDR2 FQGNSA. The CDR3 extends over 15 amino acids. Trimming shortened V by 1 base and J by 0 bases, and 9 bases separated the two germline ends. CDR3: CASSLDRVNQETQYF. The CDR3 DNA follows: TGTGCCAGCAGCTTAGACAGGGTAAACCAAGAGACCCAGTACTTC.

This clonotype was observed a few times. The chain carries TRBV14 and TRBJ2-3; D uncertain. The length of the CDR3 is 13 residues. In germline, CDR1 is SGHDN, CDR2 FVKESK. V gave up 2 bases and J gave up 4 bases, with 7 bases separating them. The CDR3 here is CASSQNVADTQYF. The CDR3 DNA sequence: TGTGCCAGCAGCCAAAATGTTGCAGATACGCAGTATTTT.

This sequence joins TRBV6-2 or TRBV6-3 and TRBJ2-1; no definite D call. CDR1 is MNHEY, CDR2 SVGEGT, per germline. V lost 2 bases to trimming and J lost 8 bases, with 13 bases between them. The CDR3 has 14 residues. DNA for the CDR3: TGTGCCAGCAGTTACCGGGCAGGTCGCGATGAGCAGTTCTTC. Its translation is CASSYRAGRDEQFF.

This clonotype has at least ten counts. The CDR3 coding sequence is TGCGCCAGCAGCTTGGCGTGGCGGGGGGACTACAATGAGCAGTTCTTC. Residues: CASSLAWRGDYNEQFF. The rearrangement joins TRBV5-1 to TRBJ2-1; 8 nucleotides align to TRBD2. The length of the CDR3 is 16 residues. The ends lost 0 bases at V and 3 bases at J; junction bases unmatched: 5. Germline CDR1 SGHRS, CDR2 YFSETQ. The whole variable domain, filled in from reference TRBV5-1 and TRBJ2-1, reads KAGVTQTPRYLIKTRGQQVTLSCSPISGHRSVSWYQQTPGQGLQFLFEYFSETQRNKGNFPGRFSGRQFSNSRSEMNVSTLELGDSALYLCASSLAWRGDYNEQFFGPGTRLTVL.

The CDR3 loop is CASSTSGGDTQYF. The CDR3 bases are TGTGCCAGCAGCACTTCGGGGGGAGATACGCAGTATTTT. The J gene is TRBJ2-3, the V gene TRBV9; TRBD2 aligns across 7 bases. Per the germline V gene, CDR1 is SGDLS and CDR2 is YYNGEE. The V segment lost 4 bases and the J segment 5 bases; nucleotides outside the gene matches: 4. The CDR3 extends over 13 amino acids.

This clonotype came up a few times. The rearrangement uses TRBV7-2 and TRBJ1-2; no firm D call. CDR3 length: 20 residues. Trimming left V 2 bases short and J 3 bases short, with 28 bases between. Germline V lookup: CDR1 SGHTA, CDR2 FQGNSA. In DNA form, the CDR3 reads TGTGCCAGCAGCTTAATGATTGGATTGGCACCGACTATTCGAGACTATGGCTACACCTTC. Protein: CASSLMIGLAPTIRDYGYTF.

This clonotype was detected a few times. The rearrangement joins TRBV12-3 or TRBV12-4 to TRBJ2-7; 7 bases map to TRBD1. J gave up 11 bases and V 7 bases, and 11 bases lay outside the gene matches. The CDR3 totals 12 residues. CDR3 sequence: CASNSYADRKYF. CDR3 sequence (DNA): TGTGCCAGCAACTCCTACGCGGACAGGAAGTACTTC.

This chain uses TRBV6-5 with TRBJ2-7; D possibly corresponds to TRBD1 (6 bases). CDR3 length: 13 residues. Trimming removed 6 bases from V and 2 bases from J, with 11 bases in between. Germline lookup yields CDR1 MNHEY and CDR2 SVGAGI. In DNA form, the CDR3 reads TGTGCCAGCAGCCTACGGACAGCCTACGAGCAGTACTTC. Protein sequence: CASSLRTAYEQYF.

This clonotype was counted at least ten times. The chain uses TRBV6-6 and TRBJ2-7, with 8 bases identical to TRBD1. CDR3 size: 15 residues. The germline V gene has CDR1 MNHNY and CDR2 SVGAGI (reference sequence). V gave up 0 bases and J gave up 6 bases; unmatched junction bases: 7. The CDR3 nucleotides are TGTGCCAGCAGTTACTCTACAGGGGGGAGAGGCGAGCAGTACGTC. The encoded protein is CASSYSTGGRGEQYV.

This clonotype was counted between two and nine times. The rearrangement links TRBV20-1 to TRBJ1-1; tentatively, D is TRBD1 (5 bases). Looked up from germline, CDR1 is DFQATT and CDR2 is SNEGSKA (reference sequence). The CDR3 spans 15 residues. V lost 0 bases and J 0 bases, leaving 11 bases between the germline ends. Here the CDR3 reads CSAREGATVNTEAFF. CDR3 nucleotides: TGCAGTGCTAGAGAAGGGGCGACGGTGAACACTGAAGCTTTCTTT.

This clonotype showed up many times. A read error may account for a junction end that differs from germline. The chain employs TRBV18 and TRBJ1-3; D remains unclear. The germline V gene encodes CDR1 KGHSH and CDR2 LQKENI. The CDR3 covers 14 residues. DNA for the CDR3: TGCGCCAGCAGCCCAGGACTGAGCGGAAACACCATATATTTT. Translation: CASSPGLSGNTIYF.

In its sample, this clonotype was seen a few times. This chain connects TRBV10-3 to TRBJ2-7; tentatively, D is TRBD1 (6 bases). The CDR3 runs to 14 residues. Looked up from germline, CDR1 is ENHRY and CDR2 is SYGVKD. Trimming removed 6 bases at V and 3 bases at J, with 15 bases between. CDR3 residues: CAIRHRDKHYEQYV. The CDR3 DNA follows: TGTGCCATCAGGCACCGGGACAAACACTACGAGCAGTACGTC.

The chain joins TRBV7-7 to TRBJ2-2; 8 nucleotides line up with TRBD1. The germline CDR1 and CDR2 sequences are SSHAT and FNYEAQ (reference sequence). With 3 bases clipped from V and 7 bases from J, the junction kept 4 bases outside the gene matches. The CDR3 spans 14 residues. CDR3 loop: CASSLDRVVGELFF. The CDR3 nucleotides are TGTGCCAGCAGCTTGGACAGGGTCGTCGGGGAGCTGTTTTTT.

The gene calls are TRBV4-2 and TRBJ2-5; TRBD2 matches 12 bases. V lost 5 bases and J lost 6; bases outside the gene matches: 10. Germline CDR1 and CDR2: LGHNA and YNFKEQ. The CDR3 runs to 16 residues. The CDR3 loop is CASSAPLAGGLKTQYF. The CDR3 DNA follows: TGTGCCAGCAGCGCCCCCCTAGCGGGGGGGCTGAAGACCCAGTACTTC.